This T cell receptor beta chain is from a study of cytomegalovirus exposure and HLA in healthy donors. Broader study findings: The study put about 180 TCR beta chains on its list as cytomegalovirus-associated. A subsequent analysis found that TCR clusters from the first cohort also tended to co-occur in the approximately 120 validation repertoires, with around 94% of cluster scores above 0.

Profiling relied on immunoSEQ multiplex PCR, and the TCRdb table lists in-frame clones only, not all of them. The data show 180,000 or so clones, with around nine tenths seen just once and roughly 6.6% held by the top ten. Concerning this clone itself: Its antigen is still unknown.

While the first cohort had 700 or so subjects, the donors belonged to the separate validation cohort of over a hundred subjects. The sequencing input was PBMCs. This TCR derives from a man aged 30-40 years in good health and CMV-seropositive.

Here the CDR3 DNA reads TGTGCCAGCAGCTTACAGGGGGGAAGCGGGGAGCTGTTTTTT. Amino acid sequence: CASSLQGGSGELFF. V gene TRBV5-5 combines with J gene TRBJ2-2; 8 bases align to TRBD1. The trim removed 2 bases at V and 7 bases at J, leaving 4 bases unmatched. CDR1 SGHKS and CDR2 YYEKEE come from the germline V gene (reference sequence). CDR3 length equals 14 residues.